The source of this T cell receptor (beta chain) is a study of shared clonotypes between healthy human individuals. Study outcomes and limitations: Only blood underwent sampling, and tissue repertoires likely differ.

Sorted subsets were amplified in replicate PCRs using around 200 ng DNA, about 30,000 T cell genomes. Profiled with immunoSEQ multiplex PCR; TCRdb holds only in-frame clones, not every one. Among around 2,100,000 clones listed, approximately 94% were seen once. Concerning this clone itself: Its specificity is unknown.

V lost 0 bases and J 6 bases, leaving 5 bases between the germline ends. The CDR3 runs 12 residues. Germline V CDR1 and CDR2: SGHAT, FQNNGV. Naive CD8 cells lacked CD45RO, underwent positive selection for CCR7 and left out terminally differentiated effector memory CD45RA+ cells. The donors, all of them Caucasian adults, lived in Nashville, Tennessee. The J gene is TRBJ2-5, the V gene TRBV11-2; the D is unclear. The sequenced sample was naive CD8+ T cells sorted from blood. The receptor was isolated from a young man in good health. The CDR3 is CASSLDTKTQYF. For the CDR3, the DNA is TGTGCCAGCAGCTTAGATACTAAGACCCAGTACTTC.